This record covers a single T cell receptor (beta chain). Its cognate antigen is unknown. The data were taken from a study of T cells expressing NK-cell markers. Whole-study results and caveats: Where a handful of donors were concerned, these clonotypes also led the CD3+CD56-NKG2C+ fraction.

The germline V gene encodes CDR1 SGHKS and CDR2 YYEKEE (reference sequence). The CDR3 has 15 amino acids. TCRdb re-called the 5' RACE reads; every CDR3 protein appears as one record, without DNA. The sample includes about 260,000 distinct CDR3 sequences. The receptor was derived from a woman aged 18-69 years in good health. The source material was blood T cells: a sorted CD56 or NKG2C T cell subset, CD4+ or CD8+ T cells, or bulk PBMC T cells (not recorded which). The rearrangement joins TRBV5-5 to TRBJ1-1; without DNA, the TCRdb call of TRBD1 cannot be checked. This chain's CDR3 is CASSLQGRGNTEAFF.